A single sample is the source of the 13 T cell receptor beta chains below, sequenced in a study of blood T cell repertoires in COVID-19. TCRdb keeps only in-frame clones here, not all; method: immunoSEQ multiplex PCR. The table lists over 100,000 clones, 82% of them singletons, with under 8% in the top ten. Sequencing input: peripheral blood. These receptors were obtained from a man in his sixties or seventies with acute or convalescent COVID-19.

The chain links TRBV29-1 to TRBJ1-3; 10 bases line up with TRBD1. The CDR3 covers 13 residues. V gave up 6 bases and J gave up 4 bases; unmatched junction bases: 3. Germline V lookup: CDR1 SQVTM, CDR2 ANQGSEA. CDR3: CSVGDRGGNTIYF. The CDR3 region has the DNA TGCAGCGTGGGGGACAGGGGCGGAAACACCATATATTTT.

This clone came up once. V and J are TRBV6-5 and TRBJ1-5; maybe TRBD1 (6 bases). Trimming shortened V by 7 bases and J by 2 bases, and 15 bases separated the two germline ends. The CDR3 spans 15 residues. Per germline, CDR1 MNHEY and CDR2 SVGAGI. CDR3 sequence: CASIVQGLGNQPQHF. The DNA of the CDR3 is TGTGCCAGCATCGTTCAGGGGCTAGGCAATCAGCCCCAGCATTTT.

CDR3 DNA sequence: TGTGCCAGCTCACCCCAGGGACAGGGGATTGGAAACACCATATATTTT. Its protein product is CASSPQGQGIGNTIYF. The chain couples TRBV18 to TRBJ1-3, with TRBD1 matching 10 bases. V trimming: 3 bases; J trimming: 3 bases; junction bases outside the gene matches: 5. CDR3 length: 16 residues. Germline assignment: CDR1 KGHSH and CDR2 LQKENI.

This clone has only one observation. The genes are TRBV2 and TRBJ2-1; 7 nucleotides line up with TRBD1. Germline CDR1 reads SNHLY; CDR2 reads FYNNEI. The CDR3 length is 15 residues. The V and J ends lost 4 bases and 3 bases, in that order; junction bases with no gene match: 6. The CDR3 region has the DNA TGTGCCAGCAGTGTAAGGACAGGTGACTACAATGAGCAGTTCTTC. Translated, it gives CASSVRTGDYNEQFF.

This clone showed up just a few times. This chain connects TRBV18 to TRBJ1-1; D call uncertain. The CDR3 sequence is 13 residues long. Germline CDR1 reads KGHSH; CDR2 reads LQKENI. V was clipped by 2 bases and J by 0 bases, with 4 bases between them. The CDR3 loop is CASSPDLNTEAFF. Here the CDR3 DNA reads TGTGCCAGCTCACCAGACTTGAACACTGAAGCTTTCTTT. Full variable domain (remainder filled in from reference TRBV18 and TRBJ1-1): NAGVMQNPRHLVRRRGQEARLRCSPMKGHSHVYWYRQLPEEGLKFMVYLQKENIIDESGMPKERFSAEFPKEGPSILRIQQVVRGDSAAYFCASSPDLNTEAFFGQGTRLTVV.

V is TRBV2 and J is TRBJ1-5; 7 bases map to TRBD1. There are 14 residues in the CDR3. Germline CDR1 SNHLY, CDR2 FYNNEI. J gave up 4 bases and V 10 bases, and 10 bases lay outside the gene matches. In DNA, the CDR3 is TGTGCCACCCAGAAGACAGGGAGGAATCAGCCCCAGCATTTT. As protein: CATQKTGRNQPQHF.

This clone was seen a handful of times. The chain is built from TRBV28 and TRBJ1-2; 7 bases align to TRBD1. CDR3 length equals 14 residues. Looked up from germline, CDR1 is MDHEN and CDR2 is SYDVKM. Unmatched junction bases numbered 9, after V lost 7 bases and J lost 4 bases. The CDR3 DNA reads as TGTGCCAGCATCAGCACAGGGGAGAGCTATGGCTACACCTTC. Its translation: CASISTGESYGYTF.

The chain couples TRBV5-4 to TRBJ2-7; D possibly corresponds to TRBD1 (6 bases). Germline V gives CDR1 SGHNT, CDR2 YYREEE (reference sequence). The V end lost 0 bases, the J end lost 1 base, and 11 bases lay between the germline ends. The CDR3 length is 15 residues. CDR3 sequence: CASSLVGTPSYEQYF. CDR3 DNA: TGTGCCAGCAGCTTGGTCGGGACACCTTCCTACGAGCAGTACTTC.

The gene calls are TRBV5-1 and TRBJ1-5; maybe TRBD1 (5 bases). The CDR3 extends over 16 amino acids. Germline CDR1 reads SGHRS; CDR2 reads YFSETQ. V was shortened by 3 bases and J by 2 bases, with 15 bases between the two germline ends. The CDR3 loop is CASSSGLGEGNQPQHF. The CDR3 DNA reads as TGCGCCAGCAGCTCGGGGCTAGGGGAGGGCAATCAGCCCCAGCATTTT. The full variable domain, with the rest looked up from reference TRBV5-1 and TRBJ1-5, is KAGVTQTPRYLIKTRGQQVTLSCSPISGHRSVSWYQQTPGQGLQFLFEYFSETQRNKGNFPGRFSGRQFSNSRSEMNVSTLELGDSALYLCASSSGLGEGNQPQHFGDGTRLSIL.

In its sample, this clone was seen once. This chain uses TRBV5-1 with TRBJ2-1, with D perhaps TRBD2 (5 bases). The ends were cut back, 2 bases at V and 7 bases at J, with 13 bases in the middle. CDR1 and CDR2 (germline): SGHRS, YFSETQ. This CDR3 has 14 amino acids. The CDR3 sequence is CASSLGGGTNEQFF. The CDR3 DNA sequence: TGCGCCAGCAGCTTAGGAGGAGGTACAAATGAGCAGTTCTTC.

The rearrangement links TRBV5-1 to TRBJ2-5; D is ambiguous. The germline V gene encodes CDR1 SGHRS and CDR2 YFSETQ. CDR3 length: 13 residues. V was shortened by 1 base and J by 10 bases, with 14 bases between the two germline ends. The CDR3 protein is CASSLSIEVGQYF. The CDR3 nucleotides read TGCGCCAGCAGCTTGTCGATCGAGGTTGGCCAGTACTTC. Combining the CDR3 with reference TRBV5-1 and TRBJ2-5 gives the whole variable domain KAGVTQTPRYLIKTRGQQVTLSCSPISGHRSVSWYQQTPGQGLQFLFEYFSETQRNKGNFPGRFSGRQFSNSRSEMNVSTLELGDSALYLCASSLSIEVGQYFGPGTRLLVL.

The gene calls are TRBV9 and TRBJ1-3, with D uncertain. V shed 4 bases and J shed 1 base, with 12 bases lying between them. Germline values: CDR1 SGDLS, CDR2 YYNGEE. This CDR3 is built from 15 residues. DNA for the CDR3: TGTGCCAGCAGCAGGACTCGAGGGTCTGGAAACACCATATATTTT. Protein: CASSRTRGSGNTIYF.

This clone was picked up one time. The gene calls are TRBV6-6 and TRBJ2-1, with 7 positions matching TRBD1. Germline V lookup: CDR1 MNHNY, CDR2 SVGAGI (reference sequence). V lost 7 bases and J lost 1; bases outside the gene matches: 4. CDR3 length: 14 residues. CDR3 sequence: CASISTGSYNEQFF. CDR3 nucleotides: TGTGCCAGCATCTCGACAGGGTCCTACAATGAGCAGTTCTTC.